This T cell receptor beta chain is drawn from a study of blood T cell repertoires in COVID-19. The overall study: Researchers got acute and convalescent COVID-19 samples from the United States, Italy and Spain. T cells, B-cell-depleted T cells, or PBMCs provided the cDNA or gDNA that served as material.

The method was immunoSEQ multiplex PCR; TCRdb's version includes in-frame clones alone and lacks a portion of them. Counted here are 95,000 to 120,000 clones, just under 90% occurring once; the ten biggest clones make up approximately 4.2%. This clonotype was obtained from a woman aged 50 to 60 with acute or convalescent COVID-19. The sequenced sample consisted of peripheral blood.

CDR3 sequence (DNA): TGTGCCAGCAGGGAGGGCGGGGCGGCCGAGCAGTTCTTC. Its protein is CASREGGAAEQFF. The V and J genes are TRBV6-6 and TRBJ2-1, with D possibly being TRBD2 (6 bases). Trimming left V 6 bases short and J 10 bases short, with 16 bases between. The CDR3 totals 13 residues. Germline CDR1 MNHNY, CDR2 SVGAGI (reference sequence).